This TCR beta chain is drawn from a study of CD8 T cells in Susac syndrome. This CDR3 region has 13 residues. V was pared by 6 bases and J by 1 base, with 10 bases between. This clonotype appeared once. Its target is unknown. Reverse transcription of about 0.45 to 1 ug RNA was carried out with random hexamers. An immunoSEQ multiplex PCR amplified TCR beta CDR3 over 54 Vbeta and 13 Jbeta. TCRdb fed the immunoSEQ multiplex PCR reads into MiXCR, producing one record per CDR3 protein. The data show around 150,000 distinct CDR3 sequences, 95% seen once. Study findings and constraints: It was acknowledged in the study that the number of individuals who were included in its TCR sequencing and HLA analysis was relatively small.

This sequence joins TRBV12-3 or TRBV12-4 and TRBJ2-7, with D uncertain. The TCR comes from a human donor with Susac syndrome. The sample comprised CD8+ T cells from PBMCs. In DNA form, the CDR3 reads TGTGCCAGCAGGGACGAAGAGTCCTACGAGCAGTACTTC. Translated: CASRDEESYEQYF.